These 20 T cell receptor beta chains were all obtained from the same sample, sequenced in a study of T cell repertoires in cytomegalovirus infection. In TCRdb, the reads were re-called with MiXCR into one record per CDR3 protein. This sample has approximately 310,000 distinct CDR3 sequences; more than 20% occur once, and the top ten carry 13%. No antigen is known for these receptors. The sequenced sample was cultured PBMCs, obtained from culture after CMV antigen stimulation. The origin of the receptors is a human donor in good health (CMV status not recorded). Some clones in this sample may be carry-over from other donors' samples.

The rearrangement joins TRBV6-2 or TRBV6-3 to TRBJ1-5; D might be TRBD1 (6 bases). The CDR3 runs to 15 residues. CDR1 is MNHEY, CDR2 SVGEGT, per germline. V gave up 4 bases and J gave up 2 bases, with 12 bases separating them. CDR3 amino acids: CASSLQGVGNQPQHF. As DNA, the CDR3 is TGTGCCAGCAGTTTACAGGGTGTTGGCAATCAGCCCCAGCATTTT.

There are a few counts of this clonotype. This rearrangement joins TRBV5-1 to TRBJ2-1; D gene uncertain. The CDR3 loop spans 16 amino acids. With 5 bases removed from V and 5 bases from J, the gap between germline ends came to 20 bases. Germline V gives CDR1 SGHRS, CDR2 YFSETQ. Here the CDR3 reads CASRYPEFGLDNEQFF. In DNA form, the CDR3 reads TGCGCCAGCAGGTACCCAGAGTTCGGTCTGGACAATGAGCAGTTCTTC.

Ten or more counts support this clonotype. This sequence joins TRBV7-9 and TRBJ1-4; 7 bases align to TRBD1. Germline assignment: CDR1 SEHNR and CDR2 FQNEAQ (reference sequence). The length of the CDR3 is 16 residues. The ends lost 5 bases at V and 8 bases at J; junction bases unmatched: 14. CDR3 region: CASSPGGGGVDEKLFF. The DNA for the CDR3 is TGTGCCAGCAGCCCAGGGGGAGGAGGGGTCGACGAAAAACTGTTTTTT.

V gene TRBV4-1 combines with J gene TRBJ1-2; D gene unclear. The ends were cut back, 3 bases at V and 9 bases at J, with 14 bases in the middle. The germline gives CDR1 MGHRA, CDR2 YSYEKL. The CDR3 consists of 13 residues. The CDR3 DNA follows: TGCGCCAGCAGCCAGCCGGAGGTGTTGAGCTACACCTTC. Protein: CASSQPEVLSYTF.

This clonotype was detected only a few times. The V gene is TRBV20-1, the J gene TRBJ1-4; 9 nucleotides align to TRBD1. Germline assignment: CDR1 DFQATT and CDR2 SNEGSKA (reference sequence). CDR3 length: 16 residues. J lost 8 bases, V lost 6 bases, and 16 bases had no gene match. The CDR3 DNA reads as TGCAGTGCCAGCAGGCTCCGGGGACAGGGAAAGGAAAAACTGTTTTTT. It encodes CSASRLRGQGKEKLFF.

CDR3 sequence (DNA): TGTGCCAGCAGCCAAGATAACTGGTTGCAGTTCTTC. This codes for CASSQDNWLQFF. This chain links TRBV14 with TRBJ2-1; D uncertain. The CDR3 has 12 residues. V was trimmed by 0 bases and J by 12 bases, leaving 9 bases between them. Germline V CDR1 and CDR2: SGHDN, FVKESK.

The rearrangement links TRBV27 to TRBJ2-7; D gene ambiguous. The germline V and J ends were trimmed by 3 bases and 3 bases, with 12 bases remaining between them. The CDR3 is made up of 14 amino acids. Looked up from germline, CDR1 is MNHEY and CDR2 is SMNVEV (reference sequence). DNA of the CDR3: TGTGCCAGCAGTTTTCGACTGAACATCTACGAGCAGTACGTC. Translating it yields CASSFRLNIYEQYV.

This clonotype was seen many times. The CDR3 reads CASSARRGGTQYF. In DNA form, the CDR3 reads TGTGCCAGCAGCGCAAGACGCGGTGGGACCCAGTACTTC. The chain recombines TRBV7-2 with TRBJ2-5; no clear D gene. Germline CDR1 is SGHTA and CDR2 is FQGNSA. The CDR3 totals 13 residues. With 5 bases removed from V and 7 bases from J, the gap between germline ends came to 14 bases.

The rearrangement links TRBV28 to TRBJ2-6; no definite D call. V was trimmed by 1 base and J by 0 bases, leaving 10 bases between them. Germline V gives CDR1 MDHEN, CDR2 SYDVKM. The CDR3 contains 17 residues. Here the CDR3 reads CASSLYGGDSGANVLTF. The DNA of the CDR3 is TGTGCCAGCAGTTTATACGGTGGGGACTCTGGGGCCAACGTCCTGACTTTC.

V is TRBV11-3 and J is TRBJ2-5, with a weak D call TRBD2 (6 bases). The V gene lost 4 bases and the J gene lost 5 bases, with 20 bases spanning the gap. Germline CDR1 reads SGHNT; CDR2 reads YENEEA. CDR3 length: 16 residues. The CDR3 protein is CASSSNIFGRGETQYF. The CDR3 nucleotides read TGTGCCAGCAGCTCGAACATTTTCGGGAGAGGGGAGACCCAGTACTTC.

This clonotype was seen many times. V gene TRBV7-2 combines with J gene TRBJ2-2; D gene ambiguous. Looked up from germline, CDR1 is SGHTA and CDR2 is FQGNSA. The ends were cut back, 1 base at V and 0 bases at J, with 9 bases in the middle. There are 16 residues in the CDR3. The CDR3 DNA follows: TGTGCCAGCAGCTTAGACCGGTCCACGAACACCGGGGAGCTGTTTTTT. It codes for CASSLDRSTNTGELFF.

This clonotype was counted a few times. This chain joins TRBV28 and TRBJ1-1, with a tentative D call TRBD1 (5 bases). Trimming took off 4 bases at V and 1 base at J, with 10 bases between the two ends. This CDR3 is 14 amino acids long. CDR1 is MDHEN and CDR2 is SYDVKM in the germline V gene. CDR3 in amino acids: CASSSGRKNTEAFF. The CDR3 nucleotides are TGTGCCAGCAGTTCGGGACGGAAGAACACTGAAGCTTTCTTT.

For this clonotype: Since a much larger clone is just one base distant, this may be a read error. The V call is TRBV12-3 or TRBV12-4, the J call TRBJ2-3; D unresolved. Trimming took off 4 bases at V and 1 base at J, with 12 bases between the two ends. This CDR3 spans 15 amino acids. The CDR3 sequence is CASSSPPEGTDTQYF. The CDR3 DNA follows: TGTGCCAGCAGTTCTCCGCCAGAGGGCACAGATACGCAGTATTTT.

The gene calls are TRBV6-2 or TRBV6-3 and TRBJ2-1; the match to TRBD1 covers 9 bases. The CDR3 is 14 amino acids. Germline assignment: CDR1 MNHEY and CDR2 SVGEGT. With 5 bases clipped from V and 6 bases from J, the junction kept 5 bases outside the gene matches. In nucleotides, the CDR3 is TGTGCCAGCAGTACAGGGGGCTTAGGCAATGAGCAGTTCTTC. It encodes CASSTGGLGNEQFF.

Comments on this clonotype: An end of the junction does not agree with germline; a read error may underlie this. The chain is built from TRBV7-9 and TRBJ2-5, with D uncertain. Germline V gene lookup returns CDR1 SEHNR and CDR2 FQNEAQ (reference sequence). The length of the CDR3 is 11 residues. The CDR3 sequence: CASSKEAPIHF. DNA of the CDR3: TGTGCCAGCAGTAAGGAAGCTCCAATTCACTTC.

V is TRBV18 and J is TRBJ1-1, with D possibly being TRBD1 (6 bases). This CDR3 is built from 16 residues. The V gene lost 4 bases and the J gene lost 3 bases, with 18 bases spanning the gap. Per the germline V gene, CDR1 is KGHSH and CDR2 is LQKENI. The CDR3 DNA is TGTGCCAGCTCACTTAATGCAGGGGCCCGGGACACTGAAGCTTTCTTT. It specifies CASSLNAGARDTEAFF.

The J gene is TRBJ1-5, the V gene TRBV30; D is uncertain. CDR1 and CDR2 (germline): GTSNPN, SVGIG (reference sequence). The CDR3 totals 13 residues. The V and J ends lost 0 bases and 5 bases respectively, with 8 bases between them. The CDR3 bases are TGTGCCTGGAGTGTAGAAAGAGATCAGCCCCAGCATTTT. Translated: CAWSVERDQPQHF.

CDR3 sequence: CASSQTSGRAFTNEQFF. Here the CDR3 DNA reads TGTGCCAGCAGTCAGACTAGCGGGAGGGCCTTTACCAATGAGCAGTTCTTC. V gene TRBV6-5 combines with J gene TRBJ2-1, with 14 bases identical to TRBD2. Germline V gene data show CDR1 as MNHEY and CDR2 as SVGAGI. This CDR3 spans 17 amino acids. With V trimmed by 5 bases and J by 6 bases, 9 bases remained unmatched.

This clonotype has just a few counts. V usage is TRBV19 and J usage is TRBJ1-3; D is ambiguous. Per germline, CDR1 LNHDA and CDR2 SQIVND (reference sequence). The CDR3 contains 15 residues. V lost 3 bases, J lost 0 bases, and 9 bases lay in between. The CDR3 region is CASSISPSSGNTIYF. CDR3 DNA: TGTGCCAGTAGTATTTCGCCCAGCTCTGGAAACACCATATATTTT.

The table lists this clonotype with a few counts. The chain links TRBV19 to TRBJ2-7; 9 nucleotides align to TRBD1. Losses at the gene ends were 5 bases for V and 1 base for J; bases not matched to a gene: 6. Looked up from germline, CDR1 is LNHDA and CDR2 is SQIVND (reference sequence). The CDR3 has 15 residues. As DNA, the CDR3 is TGTGCCAGTAGTGTCGGACAGGGGTCGTCCTACGAGCAGTACGTC. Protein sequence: CASSVGQGSSYEQYV.